The 11 T cell receptor beta chains reported below all come from one sample, sequenced in a study of blood T cell repertoires in COVID-19 (TCRdb year 2020). The library was prepared using the immunoSEQ multiplex PCR assay. The clones in this table, taken by TCRdb from immuneACCESS, are in-frame only. Not every clone is retained; where verified, under half of the shortfall comes from an unresolved V gene, and the cause of the rest is unknown. For this sample the table gives 50,000 or so clones, of which about 90% were detected only once. Together, the top ten hold around 15% of the sample. The sequenced material came from peripheral blood. These receptors all stem from a human donor with active COVID-19. The donor label of this sample is uncertain.

V gene TRBV6-6 combines with J gene TRBJ2-7; 13 nucleotides agree with TRBD2. The CDR3 is 16 residues long. The V segment lost 6 bases and the J segment 2 bases; nucleotides outside the gene matches: 7. Germline CDR1 reads MNHNY; CDR2 reads SVGAGI (reference sequence). The CDR3 loop reads CASSPSGTSGTYEQYF. The CDR3 DNA follows: TGTGCCAGCAGCCCCTCCGGGACTAGCGGGACCTACGAGCAGTACTTC.

The chain employs TRBV19 and TRBJ1-2, with a tentative D call TRBD1 (5 bases). The V and J ends lost 0 bases and 6 bases respectively, with 14 bases between them. Germline loops: CDR1 LNHDA, CDR2 SQIVND (reference sequence). This CDR3 has 15 amino acids. DNA for the CDR3: TGTGCCAGTAGTATAGATTACAGAAGGGGTGATGGCTACACCTTC. Translation: CASSIDYRRGDGYTF.

The chain employs TRBV6-2 or TRBV6-3 and TRBJ1-2; 9 bases agree with TRBD1. V was pared by 3 bases and J by 2 bases, with 4 bases of the junction left unmatched. The V gene's germline CDR1 is MNHEY and CDR2 SVGEGT. The CDR3 extends over 15 amino acids. The CDR3 DNA is TGTGCCAGCAGTTATCACGGGACAGGGAACTATGGCTACACCTTC. Its translation: CASSYHGTGNYGYTF.

V gene TRBV12-3 or TRBV12-4 combines with J gene TRBJ2-7; tentative D call: TRBD1 (6 bases). V was trimmed by 8 bases and J by 3 bases, leaving 14 bases between them. The CDR3 runs to 13 residues. The CDR3 DNA reads TGTGCCAGCGGCCGACAGGCATACTACGAGCAGTACTTC. It translates to CASGRQAYYEQYF.

The chain joins TRBV29-1 to TRBJ1-4; D gene ambiguous. Germline V CDR1 and CDR2: SQVTM, ANQGSEA. Trimming took off 3 bases at V and 11 bases at J, with 13 bases between the two ends. The CDR3 is 12 residues long. This CDR3 reads CSVDGEDRKLFF. Here the CDR3 DNA reads TGCAGCGTTGATGGGGAGGATCGGAAACTGTTTTTT.

This rearrangement joins TRBV7-3 to TRBJ2-1, with 11 bases identical to TRBD2. The CDR3 is 16 residues long. J lost 7 bases, V lost 5 bases, and 10 bases had no gene match. Germline V gene sequence: CDR1 SGHTA, CDR2 FQGTGA. The CDR3 bases are TGTGCCAGCAGCCCAACATTAGCGGGGGGGCGGAATGAGCAGTTCTTC. Translation gives CASSPTLAGGRNEQFF. Full variable domain (missing parts from reference TRBV7-3 and TRBJ2-1): GAGVSQTPSNKVTEKGKYVELRCDPISGHTALYWYRQSLGQGPEFLIYFQGTGAADDSGLPNDRFFAVRPEGSVSTLKIQRTERGDSAVYLCASSPTLAGGRNEQFFGPGTRLTVL.

The V gene is TRBV13, the J gene TRBJ2-1; maybe TRBD2 (6 bases). With 5 bases removed from V and 4 bases from J, the gap between germline ends came to 21 bases. This CDR3 spans 17 amino acids. Germline lookup yields CDR1 PRHDT and CDR2 FYEKMQ (reference sequence). CDR3 nucleotide sequence: TGTGCCAGCAGCGGGAGATCGGACTATTCTTCTTACAATGAGCAGTTCTTC. It translates to CASSGRSDYSSYNEQFF.

A single count supports this clone. The chain uses TRBV7-2 and TRBJ1-1; no reliable D call. The V and J ends lost 2 bases and 1 base respectively, with 11 bases between them. This CDR3 is built from 15 residues. Germline CDR1 SGHTA, CDR2 FQGNSA. This CDR3 is CASSLRPDKNTEAFF. The CDR3 coding sequence is TGTGCCAGCAGCTTACGGCCCGACAAGAACACTGAAGCTTTCTTT. Looking up the rest from reference TRBV7-2 and TRBJ1-1 gives the full variable domain: GAGVSQSPSNKVTEKGKDVELRCDPISGHTALYWYRQSLGQGLEFLIYFQGNSAPDKSGLPSDRFSAERTGGSVSTLTIQRTQQEDSAVYLCASSLRPDKNTEAFFGQGTRLTVV.

In this sample, this clone turned up once. The genes are TRBV25-1 and TRBJ2-7; tentative D call: TRBD1 (6 bases). This CDR3 has 13 residues. V gave up 8 bases and J gave up 0 bases, with 11 bases separating them. The germline CDR1 and CDR2 sequences are MGHDK and SYGVNS. Written as DNA, the CDR3 is TGTGCCAGCCGTTTGGACAGCTCCTACGAGCAGTACTTC. Residues: CASRLDSSYEQYF.

The rearrangement joins TRBV4-2 to TRBJ1-5; D uncertain. The CDR3 sequence is 16 residues long. Germline loops: CDR1 LGHNA, CDR2 YNFKEQ. V was cut by 5 bases and J by 0 bases, with 14 bases left in between. CDR3 sequence reads: CASSEGGFYSNQPQHF. As DNA, the CDR3 is TGTGCCAGCAGCGAGGGTGGATTTTATAGCAATCAGCCCCAGCATTTT.

The rearrangement joins TRBV18 to TRBJ1-5; TRBD1 matches 9 bases. V shed 3 bases, J shed 0 bases, and the junction held 18 bases outside the gene matches. This CDR3 contains 21 residues. Germline V gene data show CDR1 as KGHSH and CDR2 as LQKENI. The CDR3, as DNA: TGTGCCAGCTCACCTCCGGGAGCGGGACAGGGAATGACGGATAGCAATCAGCCCCAGCATTTT. It yields the protein CASSPPGAGQGMTDSNQPQHF.